The rows below give T cell receptor beta chains drawn from one sample of a study of beta chain features in type 1 diabetes. Sequencing used immunoSEQ multiplex PCR; TCRdb keeps in-frame clones, though not all of them. The sample has about 150,000 clones; approximately 10% are singletons. Material for sequencing was central memory CD4+ T cells from blood. The receptors derive from a man under 40 with type 1 diabetes. CDR3s include the opening cysteine and the closing phenylalanine or tryptophan.

V gene,CDR3 protein
TRBV28,CASSLMASGSTTGELFF
TRBV6-5,CASRRFDRTYEQYF
TRBV11-1,CASSSGDTQYF
TRBV9,CASSVGITSGRAGDTQYF
TRBV28,CASSSESQPQHF
TRBV4-2,CASSLGAGDSNEQFF
TRBV5-1,CASREGSYNEQFF
TRBV11-2,CASSLGASSSYEQYF
TRBV29-1,CSVVSSWGGELFF
TRBV5-1,CASSLGGQGRETQYF
TRBV6-6,CASSVGIQYF
TRBV9,CASSSSSPGAGELFF
TRBV7-9,CASSQKSTSGTDTQYF
TRBV12-5,CASGFAIPGQANEKLFF
TRBV7-2,CASSLFVTGGPGELFF
TRBV29-1,CSVTPNGAPYEQYF
TRBV5-1,CASSFLGGQETQYF
TRBV15,CATSRGTGGSEQYF
TRBV11-1,CASSLRGTSGTDEQFF
TRBV7-3,CASSSGSYGSTQYF
TRBV5-6,CASSRQRWETQYF
TRBV7-9,CASIPGQTSGSTDTQYF
TRBV11-2,CASSPRLGPDTQYF
TRBV29-1,CSVDQGTYGYTF
TRBV5-4,CASSEGGSQETQYF
TRBV25-1,CASSAPGQGEETQYF
TRBV18,CASSPPGTGLALATQYF
TRBV6-5,CASSSTSGITDTQYF
TRBV9,CASSVRRDTIYF
TRBV5-6,CASSLGVGRGNEQFF
TRBV13,CASSRDRGGQETQYF
TRBV27,CASSGRVNQPQHF
TRBV28,CASSPGLAGVETQYF